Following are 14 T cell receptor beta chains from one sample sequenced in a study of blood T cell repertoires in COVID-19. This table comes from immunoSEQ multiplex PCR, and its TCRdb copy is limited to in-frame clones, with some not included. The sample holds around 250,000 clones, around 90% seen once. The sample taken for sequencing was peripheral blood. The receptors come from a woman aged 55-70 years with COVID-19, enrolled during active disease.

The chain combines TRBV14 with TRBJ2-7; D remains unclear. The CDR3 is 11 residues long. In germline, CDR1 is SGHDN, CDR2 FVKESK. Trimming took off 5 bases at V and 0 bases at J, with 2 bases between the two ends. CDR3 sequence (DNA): TGTGCCAGCAGCTACTCCTACGAGCAGTACTTC. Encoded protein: CASSYSYEQYF.

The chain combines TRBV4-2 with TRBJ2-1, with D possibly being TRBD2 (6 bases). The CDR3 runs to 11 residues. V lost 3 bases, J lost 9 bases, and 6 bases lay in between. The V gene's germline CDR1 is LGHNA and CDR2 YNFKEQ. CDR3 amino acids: CASSHGGEQFF. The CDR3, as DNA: TGTGCCAGCAGCCACGGGGGTGAGCAGTTCTTC.

CDR3 DNA: TGCGCCAGCAGCCAAGTACTGCCGGGCACCGGGGAGCTGTTTTTT. Protein sequence: CASSQVLPGTGELFF. V and J are TRBV4-3 and TRBJ2-2; no firm D call. V dropped 1 base and J dropped 4 bases, with 10 bases sitting between them. The CDR3 sequence is 15 residues long. CDR1 is LGHNA and CDR2 is YSLEER in the germline V gene.

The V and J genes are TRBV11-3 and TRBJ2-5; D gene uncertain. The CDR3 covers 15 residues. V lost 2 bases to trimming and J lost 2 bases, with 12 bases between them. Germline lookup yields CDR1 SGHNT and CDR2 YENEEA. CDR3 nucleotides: TGTGCCAGCAGCTTAAGTGGAACAGAGCAAGAGACCCAGTACTTC. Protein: CASSLSGTEQETQYF. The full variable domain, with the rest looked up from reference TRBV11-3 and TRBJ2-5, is EAGVVQSPRYKIIEKKQPVAFWCNPISGHNTLYWYLQNLGQGPELLIRYENEEAVDDSQLPKDRFSAERLKGVDSTLKIQPAELGDSAVYLCASSLSGTEQETQYFGPGTRLLVL.

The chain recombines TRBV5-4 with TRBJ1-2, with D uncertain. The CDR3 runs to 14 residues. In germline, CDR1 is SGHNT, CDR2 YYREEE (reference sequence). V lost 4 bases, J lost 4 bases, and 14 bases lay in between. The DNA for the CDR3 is TGTGCCAGCAGCGAGGGTTTCTGGAGCTATGGCTACACCTTC. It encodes CASSEGFWSYGYTF.

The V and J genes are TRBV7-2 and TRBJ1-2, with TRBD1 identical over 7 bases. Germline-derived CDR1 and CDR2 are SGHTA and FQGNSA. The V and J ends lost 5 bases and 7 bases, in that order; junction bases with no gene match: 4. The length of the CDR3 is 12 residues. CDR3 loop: CASSQGDGGYTF. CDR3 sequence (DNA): TGTGCCAGCAGCCAGGGGGACGGTGGCTACACCTTC.

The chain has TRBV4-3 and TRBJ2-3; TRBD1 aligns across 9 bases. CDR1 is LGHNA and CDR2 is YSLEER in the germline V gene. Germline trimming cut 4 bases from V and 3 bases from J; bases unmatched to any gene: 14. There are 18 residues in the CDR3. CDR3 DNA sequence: TGCGCCAGCAGCCTAACTGACATGGGACAGGGAGAAACAGATACGCAGTATTTT. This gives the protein CASSLTDMGQGETDTQYF.

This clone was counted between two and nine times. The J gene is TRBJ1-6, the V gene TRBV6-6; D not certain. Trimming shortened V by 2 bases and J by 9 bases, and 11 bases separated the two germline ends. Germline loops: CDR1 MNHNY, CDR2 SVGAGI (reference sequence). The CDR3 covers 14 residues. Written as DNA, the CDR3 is TGTGCCAGCAGTTACCCAGAAGGAGGTTCACCCCTCCACTTT. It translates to CASSYPEGGSPLHF.

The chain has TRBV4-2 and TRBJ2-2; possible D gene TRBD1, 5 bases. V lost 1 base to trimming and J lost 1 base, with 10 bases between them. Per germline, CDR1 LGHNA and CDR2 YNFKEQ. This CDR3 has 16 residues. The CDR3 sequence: CASSQVTGQNTGELFF. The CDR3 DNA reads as TGTGCCAGCAGCCAAGTTACAGGACAGAACACCGGGGAGCTGTTTTTT.

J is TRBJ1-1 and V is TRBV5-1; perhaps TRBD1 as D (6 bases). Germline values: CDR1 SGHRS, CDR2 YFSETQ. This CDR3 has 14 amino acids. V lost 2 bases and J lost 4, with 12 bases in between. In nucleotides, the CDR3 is TGCGCCAGCAGCTTAACGCAGGGGCCCACTGAAGCTTTCTTT. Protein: CASSLTQGPTEAFF.

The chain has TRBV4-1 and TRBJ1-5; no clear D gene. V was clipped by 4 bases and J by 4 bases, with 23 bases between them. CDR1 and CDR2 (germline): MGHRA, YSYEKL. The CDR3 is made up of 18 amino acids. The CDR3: CASSPGGIVGTRNQPQHF. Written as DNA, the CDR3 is TGCGCCAGCAGCCCCGGAGGGATAGTAGGCACACGAAATCAGCCCCAGCATTTT.

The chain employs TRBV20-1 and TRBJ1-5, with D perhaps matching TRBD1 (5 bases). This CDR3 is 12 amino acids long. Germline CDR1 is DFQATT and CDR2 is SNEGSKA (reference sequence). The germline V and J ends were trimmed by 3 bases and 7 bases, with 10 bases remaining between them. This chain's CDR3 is CSASAGDQPQHF. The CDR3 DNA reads TGCAGTGCTAGTGCGGGGGACCAGCCCCAGCATTTT.

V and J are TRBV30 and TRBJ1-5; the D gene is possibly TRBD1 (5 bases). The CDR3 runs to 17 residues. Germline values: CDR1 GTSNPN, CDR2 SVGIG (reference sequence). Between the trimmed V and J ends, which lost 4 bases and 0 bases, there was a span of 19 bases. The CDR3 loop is CAWNRGTGAYSNQPQHF. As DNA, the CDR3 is TGTGCCTGGAATCGGGGGACCGGGGCTTATAGCAATCAGCCCCAGCATTTT.

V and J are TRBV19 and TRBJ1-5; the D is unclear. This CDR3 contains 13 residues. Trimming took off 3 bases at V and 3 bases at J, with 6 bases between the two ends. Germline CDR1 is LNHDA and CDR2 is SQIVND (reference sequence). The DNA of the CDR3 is TGTGCCAGTAGTATGCGGGACAATCAGCCCCAGCATTTT. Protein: CASSMRDNQPQHF.